Following are 13 T cell receptor beta chains from one sample sequenced in a study of patients and donors after allogeneic stem cell transplantation. TCRdb re-called the RT-PCR reads through MiXCR, storing one row per CDR3 protein. The table lists about 960,000 distinct CDR3 sequences, over 15% of them singletons, with around 6% in the top ten. The sequenced material came from blood, either unsorted or a sorted T cell fraction (not recorded which). The receptors come from a human donor who was either an allogeneic HSCT recipient or a stem cell or donor lymphocyte infusion donor (not recorded which). It is not recorded whose cells these are; they may come from a transplant donor.

The chain uses TRBV7-9 and TRBJ1-5; 8 bases fit TRBD1. This CDR3 is 15 amino acids long. Germline-derived CDR1 and CDR2 are SEHNR and FQNEAQ (reference sequence). Trimming took 4 bases from V and 2 from J; bases not matched to a gene: 4. CDR3 nucleotide sequence: TGTGCCAGCAGCTCCGCAGGGGGCCGCAATCAGCCCCAGCATTTT. Protein sequence: CASSSAGGRNQPQHF.

The chain combines TRBV10-3 with TRBJ2-2; TRBD2 might be the D (6 bases). Trimming cost V 5 bases and J 3 bases, with 16 bases left between them. The CDR3 contains 16 residues. Germline CDR1 and CDR2: ENHRY and SYGVKD. CDR3 amino acids: CAISPRETTDTGELFF. The DNA for the CDR3 is TGTGCCATCAGTCCCCGGGAGACGACGGACACCGGGGAGCTGTTTTTT.

The chain employs TRBV2 and TRBJ2-2; no clear D gene. Trimming removed 1 base at V and 10 bases at J, with 7 bases between. The CDR3 is 12 residues long. Germline loops: CDR1 SNHLY, CDR2 FYNNEI. The CDR3 DNA follows: TGTGCCAGCAGTGAAGGGGGTCAGGAGCTGTTTTTT. This encodes CASSEGGQELFF.

This clonotype has a count of ten or more. The CDR3 here is CASTKGQATVEQYF. The CDR3 bases are TGTGCCAGCACCAAGGGACAGGCTACAGTCGAGCAGTACTTC. This chain links TRBV12-3 or TRBV12-4 with TRBJ2-7; 8 bases fit TRBD1. The CDR3 covers 14 residues. V lost 7 bases and J lost 6; bases outside the gene matches: 11.

This clonotype was found a few times. The rearrangement links TRBV6-2 or TRBV6-3 to TRBJ1-1; D gene uncertain. This CDR3 has 14 amino acids. Per germline, CDR1 MNHEY and CDR2 SVGEGT. Trimming shortened V by 0 bases and J by 3 bases, and 8 bases separated the two germline ends. CDR3 sequence: CASSYSVRDTEAFF. The CDR3 DNA is TGTGCCAGCAGTTACTCGGTAAGGGACACTGAAGCTTTCTTT.

J is TRBJ2-3 and V is TRBV20-1, with D possibly matching TRBD1 (5 bases). Deletions cut 5 bases from V and 6 bases from J, with 21 bases between. Germline CDR1 is DFQATT and CDR2 is SNEGSKA (reference sequence). The CDR3 extends over 15 amino acids. The CDR3 is CSAASRAPDTDTQYF. In DNA form, the CDR3 reads TGCAGTGCTGCCTCCAGGGCTCCAGATACCGATACGCAGTATTTT.

This clonotype was observed a few times. The rearrangement joins TRBV5-1 to TRBJ1-6, with 8 bases lining up with TRBD1. Germline V gene lookup returns CDR1 SGHRS and CDR2 YFSETQ. The V and J ends lost 4 bases and 10 bases, in that order; junction bases with no gene match: 16. The CDR3 is made up of 17 amino acids. CDR3 in amino acids: CASSPQQQGTGKSPLHF. DNA for the CDR3: TGCGCCAGCAGCCCCCAGCAGCAGGGGACAGGAAAATCACCCCTCCACTTT.

The chain recombines TRBV10-3 with TRBJ2-1, with D tentatively TRBD2 (7 bases). The CDR3 covers 14 residues. Germline CDR1 reads ENHRY; CDR2 reads SYGVKD. V was clipped by 6 bases and J by 3 bases, with 12 bases between them. The CDR3 DNA follows: TGTGCCATCAGAGGGGGGACTATCTACAATGAGCAGTTCTTC. Its protein is CAIRGGTIYNEQFF.

This chain uses TRBV20-1 with TRBJ2-1; 12 nucleotides match TRBD1. V lost 0 bases to trimming and J lost 15 bases; unmatched junction nucleotides: 9. The CDR3 contains 14 residues. Germline-derived CDR1 and CDR2 are DFQATT and SNEGSKA (reference sequence). CDR3 sequence: CSARDQGQGAKLFF. DNA of the CDR3: TGCAGTGCTAGAGATCAGGGACAGGGGGCTAAGCTGTTCTTC.

This clonotype was detected a few times. The chain couples TRBV4-1 to TRBJ2-7; 12 nucleotides align to TRBD2. V shed 2 bases and J 3 bases; nucleotides not matched to a gene: 5. Germline-derived CDR1 and CDR2 are MGHRA and YSYEKL. There are 16 residues in the CDR3. CDR3: CASSQSGLAGNYEQYF. Written as DNA, the CDR3 is TGCGCCAGCAGCCAATCCGGACTAGCGGGAAACTACGAGCAGTACTTC.

The CDR3 loop is CATSDGGLNTEAFF. CDR3 in DNA: TGTGCCACCAGTGATGGGGGCTTGAACACTGAAGCTTTCTTT. The chain couples TRBV24-1 to TRBJ1-1; perhaps TRBD1 as D (6 bases). The length of the CDR3 is 14 residues. In germline, CDR1 is KGHDR, CDR2 SFDVKD. Trimming took off 3 bases at V and 0 bases at J, with 7 bases between the two ends.

V and J are TRBV6-5 and TRBJ2-1; 11 bases match TRBD2. CDR1 and CDR2 (germline): MNHEY, SVGAGI. The CDR3 extends over 19 amino acids. Trimming removed 0 bases from V and 1 base from J; junction bases left unmatched: 8. CDR3 loop: CASSYSELAGARSYNEQFF. In nucleotides, the CDR3 is TGTGCCAGCAGTTACTCGGAACTAGCGGGAGCTCGGTCCTACAATGAGCAGTTCTTC.

This clonotype was counted at least ten times. This sequence joins TRBV5-1 and TRBJ2-7; 7 bases are shared with TRBD2. The CDR3 covers 16 residues. With 2 bases clipped from V and 1 base from J, the junction kept 9 bases outside the gene matches. CDR1 and CDR2 (germline): SGHRS, YFSETQ. The CDR3: CASSFRGGSKSYEQYF. CDR3 in DNA: TGCGCCAGCAGCTTCCGAGGCGGGAGCAAGTCCTACGAGCAGTACTTC.